This T cell receptor (beta chain) comes out of a study of Ad26.COV2.S vaccination and SARS-CoV-2 variants. The table came from immunoSEQ multiplex PCR; TCRdb's copy has only in-frame clones and leaves some out. This sample has 240,000 or so clones, with roughly 90% found just once. V gave up 0 bases and J gave up 8 bases, with 13 bases separating them. Germline V lookup: CDR1 LGHNA, CDR2 YSLEER. The CDR3 consists of 14 residues. Treatment denoted: about 20 received Ad26.COV2.S at low or high dose, single or two shots; 5 received placebo; per-sample allocation not given. Following the first vaccine or placebo injection, samples were taken on day 63.

The rearrangement joins TRBV4-3 to TRBJ1-2; a weak D match, TRBD1 (5 bases). This specimen was peripheral blood, taken in a trial of Ad26.COV2.S vaccine versus placebo. This TCR was sampled from a person aged 18 to 65 who received the Ad26.COV2.S COVID-19 vaccine or a placebo. Here the CDR3 reads CASSQEGRVGGYTF. The CDR3 DNA reads as TGCGCCAGCAGCCAAGAGGGCAGGGTCGGCGGCTACACCTTC.